The 28 T cell receptor beta chains reported below all come from one sample, sequenced in a study of cytomegalovirus exposure and HLA in healthy donors. The PCR contained 60 Vbeta and 13 Jbeta primers. Using immunoSEQ multiplex PCR, the repertoire was profiled, and TCRdb retains in-frame clones only, with some absent. The sample has about 140,000 clones, about 80% seen once. Material: PBMCs. These receptors all come from a woman in her thirties or forties in good health and CMV-seronegative.

The chain is built from TRBV6-5 and TRBJ2-7; D is undetermined. The CDR3 has 13 amino acids. Deletions cut 5 bases from V and 3 bases from J, with 11 bases between. Per germline, CDR1 MNHEY and CDR2 SVGAGI. The CDR3 region is CASSQTQNYEQYF. The CDR3 DNA sequence: TGTGCCAGCAGTCAGACACAAAACTACGAGCAGTACTTC.

The rearrangement joins TRBV6-6 to TRBJ2-7, with TRBD1 matching 10 bases. This CDR3 region has 15 residues. J was trimmed by 6 bases and V by 5 bases; bases with no gene match: 10. Germline CDR1 and CDR2: MNHNY and SVGAGI (reference sequence). The CDR3 loop reads CASSIEGTGVSEQYF. Written as DNA, the CDR3 is TGTGCCAGCAGTATCGAGGGGACAGGGGTTAGCGAGCAGTACTTC.

This sequence joins TRBV19 and TRBJ1-1; D unresolved. The CDR3 consists of 12 residues. V gave up 8 bases and J gave up 0 bases, with 7 bases separating them. The germline V gene has CDR1 LNHDA and CDR2 SQIVND (reference sequence). The CDR3: CASQTLNTEAFF. CDR3 sequence (DNA): TGTGCCAGTCAGACTCTGAACACTGAAGCTTTCTTT.

V usage is TRBV15 and J usage is TRBJ2-7, with D tentatively TRBD1 (5 bases). Germline V gene lookup returns CDR1 LNHNV and CDR2 YYDKDF (reference sequence). CDR3 size: 14 residues. The germline V and J ends were trimmed by 4 bases and 3 bases, with 13 bases remaining between them. CDR3 protein: CATSKTPTGYEQYF. CDR3 coding DNA: TGTGCCACCAGCAAAACCCCCACAGGCTACGAGCAGTACTTC.

The V and J genes are TRBV9 and TRBJ2-7, with 7 bases aligning to TRBD2. From germline, CDR1 is SGDLS and CDR2 YYNGEE. The CDR3 is 14 amino acids. With 0 bases clipped from V and 3 bases from J, the junction kept 3 bases outside the gene matches. CDR3 nucleotides: TGTGCCAGCAGCGTAGGCGGGAGTGGCTACGAGCAGTACTTC. Translating it yields CASSVGGSGYEQYF.

V and J are TRBV7-9 and TRBJ2-1; 8 bases align to TRBD1. V gave up 3 bases and J gave up 16 bases; unmatched junction bases: 8. CDR3 size: 12 residues. Germline lookup yields CDR1 SEHNR and CDR2 FQNEAQ (reference sequence). In DNA form, the CDR3 reads TGTGCCAGCAGCTTTAACCCGGGACAGGACTTCTTC. As protein: CASSFNPGQDFF.

V gene TRBV2 combines with J gene TRBJ2-1; 14 bases map to TRBD2. From germline, CDR1 is SNHLY and CDR2 FYNNEI. The length of the CDR3 is 16 residues. With V trimmed by 4 bases and J by 9 bases, 8 bases remained unmatched. CDR3 nucleotides: TGTGCCAGCAGTGTTACCGGGACTAGCGGGAGAGGTGAGCAGTTCTTC. Protein product: CASSVTGTSGRGEQFF.

The chain uses TRBV7-2 and TRBJ1-2; 11 nucleotides match TRBD1. V gave up 5 bases and J gave up 8 bases; unmatched junction bases: 10. The CDR3 is made up of 15 amino acids. Germline CDR1 SGHTA, CDR2 FQGNSA. CDR3 loop: CASSPDRGRPGGYTF. CDR3 nucleotides: TGTGCCAGCAGCCCGGACAGGGGGCGGCCGGGAGGCTACACCTTC.

The chain employs TRBV7-6 and TRBJ2-5, with D perhaps TRBD2 (6 bases). Germline values: CDR1 SGHVS, CDR2 FNYEAQ. The germline V and J ends were trimmed by 1 base and 5 bases, with 8 bases remaining between them. There are 13 residues in the CDR3. This chain's CDR3 is CASSLEGRETQYF. DNA for the CDR3: TGTGCCAGCAGCTTAGAGGGGAGGGAGACCCAGTACTTC. The whole variable domain, filled in from reference TRBV7-6 and TRBJ2-5, reads GAGVSQSPRYKVTKRGQDVALRCDPISGHVSLYWYRQALGQGPEFLTYFNYEAQQDKSGLPNDRFSAERPEGSISTLTIQRTEQRDSAMYRCASSLEGRETQYFGPGTRLLVL.

This chain's CDR3 is CATSRGREDEQYF. CDR3 DNA: TGTGCCACCAGCAGAGGCCGGGAAGACGAGCAGTACTTC. V usage is TRBV15 and J usage is TRBJ2-7; weak D call: TRBD2 (5 bases). The V gene's germline CDR1 is LNHNV and CDR2 YYDKDF (reference sequence). Between the trimmed V and J ends, which lost 1 base and 5 bases, there was a span of 9 bases. This CDR3 comprises 13 residues.

The rearrangement joins TRBV5-6 to TRBJ2-1; 8 nucleotides align to TRBD2. J lost 0 bases, V lost 2 bases, and 7 bases had no gene match. The CDR3 is 17 residues long. CDR1 and CDR2 from the germline V gene are SGHDT and YYEEEE. CDR3 region: CASSFSRSGSSYNEQFF. The CDR3 DNA reads TGTGCCAGCAGCTTTTCAAGAAGCGGGAGCTCCTACAATGAGCAGTTCTTC. The entire variable domain, with the rest obtained from reference TRBV5-6 and TRBJ2-1, is as follows: DAGVTQSPTHLIKTRGQQVTLRCSPKSGHDTVSWYQQALGQGPQFIFQYYEEEERQRGNFPDRFSGHQFPNYSSELNVNALLLGDSALYLCASSFSRSGSSYNEQFFGPGTRLTVL.

This chain links TRBV19 with TRBJ2-2; 10 bases map to TRBD2. The CDR3 is made up of 15 amino acids. The V and J ends lost 7 bases and 6 bases, in that order; junction bases with no gene match: 8. Germline V CDR1 and CDR2: LNHDA, SQIVND (reference sequence). In nucleotides, the CDR3 is TGTGCCAGTACCGATCCGGGACTAGCGCCCGGGGAGCTGTTTTTT. The encoded protein is CASTDPGLAPGELFF.

V gene TRBV7-2 combines with J gene TRBJ2-1; 9 positions agree with TRBD1. The length of the CDR3 is 17 residues. In germline, CDR1 is SGHTA, CDR2 FQGNSA. The V gene end was trimmed by 5 bases and the J gene end by 0 bases; junction bases not matched to a gene: 8. The CDR3 loop reads CASSMAQGAFSYNEQFF. Here the CDR3 DNA reads TGTGCCAGCAGCATGGCACAGGGGGCGTTCTCCTACAATGAGCAGTTCTTC.

The chain has TRBV4-3 and TRBJ1-6; the D gene is possibly TRBD1 (6 bases). The germline gives CDR1 LGHNA, CDR2 YSLEER. V lost 0 bases and J 6 bases, leaving 12 bases between the germline ends. This CDR3 contains 16 residues. The CDR3 is CASSQDSHRVNSPLHF. In nucleotides, the CDR3 is TGCGCCAGCAGCCAAGATAGCCACAGGGTTAATTCACCCCTCCACTTT.

This chain connects TRBV7-2 to TRBJ1-5, with 7 bases aligning to TRBD1. The CDR3 sequence is 13 residues long. V shed 8 bases and J 5 bases; nucleotides not matched to a gene: 6. CDR1 and CDR2 from the germline V gene are SGHTA and FQGNSA. The CDR3: CASAGQSDQPQHF. The CDR3 DNA is TGTGCCAGCGCGGGACAGTCCGATCAGCCCCAGCATTTT. Full variable domain (missing parts from reference TRBV7-2 and TRBJ1-5): GAGVSQSPSNKVTEKGKDVELRCDPISGHTALYWYRQSLGQGLEFLIYFQGNSAPDKSGLPSDRFSAERTGGSVSTLTIQRTQQEDSAVYLCASAGQSDQPQHFGDGTRLSIL.

This chain joins TRBV11-2 and TRBJ2-3, with D unresolved. The CDR3 spans 18 residues. From germline, CDR1 is SGHAT and CDR2 FQNNGV. V gave up 5 bases and J gave up 2 bases, with 23 bases separating them. The CDR3 is CASSPRPPARSPTDTQYF. The CDR3 DNA reads TGTGCCAGCAGCCCCCGGCCTCCGGCCAGGTCCCCCACAGATACGCAGTATTTT.

The chain combines TRBV5-1 with TRBJ2-2; 9 bases are shared with TRBD2. Per germline, CDR1 SGHRS and CDR2 YFSETQ. The trim removed 4 bases at V and 4 bases at J, leaving 2 bases unmatched. CDR3 length: 14 residues. The CDR3 loop reads CASSPLAGTGELFF. Here the CDR3 DNA reads TGCGCCAGCAGCCCACTAGCGGGCACCGGGGAGCTGTTTTTT.

This chain links TRBV30 with TRBJ2-1, with D perhaps matching TRBD2 (6 bases). From germline, CDR1 is GTSNPN and CDR2 SVGIG (reference sequence). This CDR3 is 13 amino acids long. Trimming pared 7 bases from V and 1 base from J, leaving 11 bases between. The chain's CDR3 is CALEGTSYNEQFF. CDR3 nucleotide sequence: TGTGCCTTGGAGGGGACGTCCTACAATGAGCAGTTCTTC. Filled out from reference TRBV30 and TRBJ2-1, the complete variable domain reads SQTIHQWPATLVQPVGSPLSLECTVEGTSNPNLYWYRQAAGRGLQLLFYSVGIGQISSEVPQNLSASRPQDRQFILSSKKLLLSDSGFYLCALEGTSYNEQFFGPGTRLTVL.

This clone was counted a single time. The J gene is TRBJ2-5, the V gene TRBV7-3, with D perhaps TRBD2 (6 bases). V dropped 1 base and J dropped 5 bases, with 11 bases sitting between them. Germline V gene sequence: CDR1 SGHTA, CDR2 FQGTGA. The CDR3 covers 14 residues. The CDR3 coding sequence is TGTGCCAGCAGCTTAAGCATACGGGGGGAGACCCAGTACTTC. Encoded protein: CASSLSIRGETQYF.

This clone showed up just a few times. This sequence joins TRBV2 and TRBJ1-3, with D possibly TRBD1 on 5 matching bases. The ends were cut back, 5 bases at V and 4 bases at J, with 12 bases in the middle. This CDR3 contains 14 residues. Per germline, CDR1 SNHLY and CDR2 FYNNEI. The CDR3 region has the DNA TGTGCCAGCAGTCTGCAGGGATCGGGAAACACCATATATTTT. This codes for CASSLQGSGNTIYF.

The chain uses TRBV5-4 and TRBJ2-5; D ambiguous. This CDR3 region has 11 residues. Germline assignment: CDR1 SGHNT and CDR2 YYREEE (reference sequence). V lost 4 bases and J lost 5, with 6 bases in between. The CDR3 DNA is TGTGCCAGCAGCCTACGGGAGACCCAGTACTTC. Translated, it gives CASSLRETQYF.

This chain uses TRBV12-5 with TRBJ1-1; possibly TRBD1 for D (5 bases). V lost 5 bases to trimming and J lost 4 bases, with 20 bases between them. Looked up from germline, CDR1 is LGHNT and CDR2 is FRNRAP. The CDR3 runs 16 residues. CDR3 sequence (DNA): TGTGCTAGTGGTGGCTCCCGCCAGGGCGATTTCACTGAAGCTTTCTTT. This encodes CASGGSRQGDFTEAFF.

This chain uses TRBV6-5 with TRBJ2-2, with 7 bases matching TRBD2. The CDR3 totals 13 residues. V shed 4 bases, J shed 7 bases, and the junction held 3 bases outside the gene matches. The germline gives CDR1 MNHEY, CDR2 SVGAGI. The CDR3: CASSSWGGGELFF. CDR3 nucleotide sequence: TGTGCCAGCAGTTCGTGGGGGGGCGGGGAGCTGTTTTTT.

The chain is built from TRBV5-6 and TRBJ2-3; D may be TRBD1 (6 bases). Per the germline V gene, CDR1 is SGHDT and CDR2 is YYEEEE. V shed 0 bases and J shed 2 bases, with 7 bases lying between them. The CDR3 length is 14 residues. The CDR3 DNA reads TGTGCCAGCAGCTTGGGGGGGCCCACAGATACGCAGTATTTT. Translation gives CASSLGGPTDTQYF.

The V and J genes are TRBV7-6 and TRBJ1-1; 10 nucleotides match TRBD1. CDR3 size: 15 residues. J gave up 1 base and V 5 bases, and 4 bases lay outside the gene matches. Germline V gene sequence: CDR1 SGHVS, CDR2 FNYEAQ. This CDR3 reads CASSIRQGANTEAFF. The CDR3 DNA follows: TGTGCCAGCAGCATCAGACAGGGGGCGAACACTGAAGCTTTCTTT.

The V and J genes are TRBV7-6 and TRBJ1-2; weak D call: TRBD1 (6 bases). This CDR3 is built from 14 residues. Trimming cost V 5 bases and J 2 bases, with 12 bases left between them. CDR1 and CDR2 from the germline V gene are SGHVS and FNYEAQ. Here the CDR3 DNA reads TGTGCCAGCAGCCGGGACATCCGGAACTATGGCTACACCTTC. It codes for CASSRDIRNYGYTF.

The V and J genes are TRBV7-2 and TRBJ1-1, with TRBD1 as a possible D gene (5 bases). Germline CDR1 SGHTA, CDR2 FQGNSA. Deletions cut 2 bases from V and 1 base from J, with 8 bases between. The CDR3 is 14 residues long. CDR3: CASSLQGWNTEAFF. CDR3 nucleotide sequence: TGTGCCAGCAGCTTACAGGGTTGGAACACTGAAGCTTTCTTT.

This rearrangement joins TRBV2 to TRBJ2-1; 11 nucleotides match TRBD2. The CDR3 extends over 13 amino acids. CDR1 is SNHLY, CDR2 FYNNEI, per germline. Trimming took 2 bases from V and 15 from J; bases not matched to a gene: 6. This CDR3 reads CASSESSGRAGFF. The CDR3 DNA follows: TGTGCCAGCAGTGAAAGTAGCGGGAGGGCGGGGTTCTTC.